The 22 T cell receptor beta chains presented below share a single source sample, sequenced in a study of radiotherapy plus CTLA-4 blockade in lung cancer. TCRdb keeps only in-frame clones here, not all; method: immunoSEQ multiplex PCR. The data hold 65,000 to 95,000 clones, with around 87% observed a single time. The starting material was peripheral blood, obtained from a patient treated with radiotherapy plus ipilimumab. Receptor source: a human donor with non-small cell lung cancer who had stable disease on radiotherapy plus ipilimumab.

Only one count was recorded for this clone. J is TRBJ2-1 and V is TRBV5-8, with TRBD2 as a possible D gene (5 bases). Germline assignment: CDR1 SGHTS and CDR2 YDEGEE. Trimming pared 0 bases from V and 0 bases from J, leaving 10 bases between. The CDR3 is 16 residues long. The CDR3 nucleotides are TGTGCCAGCAGCTTGGAACTAGGGAGCTCCTACAATGAGCAGTTCTTC. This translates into CASSLELGSSYNEQFF. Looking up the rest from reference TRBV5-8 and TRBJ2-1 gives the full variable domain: EAGVTQSPTHLIKTRGQQATLRCSPISGHTSVYWYQQALGLGLQFLLWYDEGEERNRGNFPPRFSGRQFPNYSSELNVNALELEDSALYLCASSLELGSSYNEQFFGPGTRLTVL.

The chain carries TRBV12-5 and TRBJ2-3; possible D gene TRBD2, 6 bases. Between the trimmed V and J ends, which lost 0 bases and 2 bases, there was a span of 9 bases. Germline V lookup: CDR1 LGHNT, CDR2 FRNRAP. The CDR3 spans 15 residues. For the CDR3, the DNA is TGTGCTAGTGGTTTGGTTGGCGGGGTCACAGATACGCAGTATTTT. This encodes CASGLVGGVTDTQYF.

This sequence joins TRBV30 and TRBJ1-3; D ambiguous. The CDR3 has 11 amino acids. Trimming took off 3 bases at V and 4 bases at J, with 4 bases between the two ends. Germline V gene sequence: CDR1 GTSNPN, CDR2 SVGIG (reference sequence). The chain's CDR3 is CAWSIGNTIYF. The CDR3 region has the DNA TGTGCCTGGAGCATAGGAAACACCATATATTTT.

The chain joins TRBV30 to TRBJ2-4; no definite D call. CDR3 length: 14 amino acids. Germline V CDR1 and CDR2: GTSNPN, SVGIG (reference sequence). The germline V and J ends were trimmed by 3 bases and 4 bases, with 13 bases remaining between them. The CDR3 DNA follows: TGTGCCTGGAGACCCGGACCCAGGAAAAACATTCAGTACTTC. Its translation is CAWRPGPRKNIQYF.

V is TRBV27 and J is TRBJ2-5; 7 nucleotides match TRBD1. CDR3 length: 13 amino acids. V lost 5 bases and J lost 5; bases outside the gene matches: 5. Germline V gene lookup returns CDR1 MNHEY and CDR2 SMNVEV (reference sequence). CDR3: CASSPYRGETQYF. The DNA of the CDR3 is TGTGCCAGCAGTCCCTACAGGGGTGAGACCCAGTACTTC.

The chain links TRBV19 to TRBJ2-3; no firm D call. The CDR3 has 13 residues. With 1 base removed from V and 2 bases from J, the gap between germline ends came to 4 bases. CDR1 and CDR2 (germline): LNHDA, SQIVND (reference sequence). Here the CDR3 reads CASSIGDTDTQYF. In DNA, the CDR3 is TGTGCCAGTAGTATAGGGGACACAGATACGCAGTATTTT.

In DNA form, the CDR3 reads TGTGCCAGCAGTGAACGGGGTAGCGAGTACGAGCAGTACTTC. Its protein product is CASSERGSEYEQYF. The V call is TRBV25-1, the J call TRBJ2-7; tentatively, D is TRBD2 (5 bases). The CDR3 is 14 amino acids. The ends were cut back, 2 bases at V and 4 bases at J, with 12 bases in the middle. Germline CDR1 is MGHDK and CDR2 is SYGVNS.

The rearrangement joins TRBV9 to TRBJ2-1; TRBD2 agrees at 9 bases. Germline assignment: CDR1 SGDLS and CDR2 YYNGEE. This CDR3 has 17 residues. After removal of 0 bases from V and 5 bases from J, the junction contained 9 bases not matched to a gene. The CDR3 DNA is TGTGCCAGCAGCGTAGCGGAAGGCGGGAGGGCCGACAATGAGCAGTTCTTC. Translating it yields CASSVAEGGRADNEQFF.

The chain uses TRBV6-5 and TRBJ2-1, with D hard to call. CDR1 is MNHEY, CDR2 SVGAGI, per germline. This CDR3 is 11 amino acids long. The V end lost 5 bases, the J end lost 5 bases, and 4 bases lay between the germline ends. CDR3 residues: CASSTNNEQFF. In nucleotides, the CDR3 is TGTGCCAGCAGTACCAACAATGAGCAGTTCTTC.

The CDR3: CASSPPGAGGSNEQFF. The CDR3 nucleotides read TGTGCCAGCTCACCACCGGGAGCGGGAGGAAGCAATGAGCAGTTCTTC. V is TRBV18 and J is TRBJ2-1; 9 bases agree with TRBD2. The CDR3 totals 16 residues. Germline-derived CDR1 and CDR2 are KGHSH and LQKENI. J gave up 6 bases and V 0 bases, and 6 bases lay outside the gene matches.

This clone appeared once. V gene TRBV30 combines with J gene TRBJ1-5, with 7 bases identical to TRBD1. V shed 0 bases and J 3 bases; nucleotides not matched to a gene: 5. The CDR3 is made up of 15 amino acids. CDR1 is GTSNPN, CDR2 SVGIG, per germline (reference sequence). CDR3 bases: TGTGCCTGGAGTGTATGGGGGACAGTCAATCAGCCCCAGCATTTT. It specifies CAWSVWGTVNQPQHF. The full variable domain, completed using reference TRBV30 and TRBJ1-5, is SQTIHQWPATLVQPVGSPLSLECTVEGTSNPNLYWYRQAAGRGLQLLFYSVGIGQISSEVPQNLSASRPQDRQFILSSKKLLLSDSGFYLCAWSVWGTVNQPQHFGDGTRLSIL.

The CDR3 DNA is TGTGCCAGCAGCTTAGTGAGTGCAGCCTACTACGAGCAGTACTTC. As protein: CASSLVSAAYYEQYF. The chain has TRBV11-2 and TRBJ2-7; D gene uncertain. This CDR3 is 15 amino acids long. Trimming took 1 base from V and 3 from J, leaving 13 bases between them. Germline V lookup: CDR1 SGHAT, CDR2 FQNNGV.

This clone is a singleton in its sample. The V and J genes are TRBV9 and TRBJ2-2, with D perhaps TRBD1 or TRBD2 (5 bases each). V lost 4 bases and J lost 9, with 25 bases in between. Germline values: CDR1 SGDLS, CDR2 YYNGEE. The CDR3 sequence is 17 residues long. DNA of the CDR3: TGTGCCAGCAGCTTAAGTCTCGGGACCGCGCGTGGACGGGAGCTGTTTTTT. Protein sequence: CASSLSLGTARGRELFF. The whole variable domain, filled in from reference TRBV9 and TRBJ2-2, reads DSGVTQTPKHLITATGQRVTLRCSPRSGDLSVYWYQQSLDQGLQFLIQYYNGEERAKGNILERFSAQQFPDLHSELNLSSLELGDSALYFCASSLSLGTARGRELFFGEGSRLTVL.

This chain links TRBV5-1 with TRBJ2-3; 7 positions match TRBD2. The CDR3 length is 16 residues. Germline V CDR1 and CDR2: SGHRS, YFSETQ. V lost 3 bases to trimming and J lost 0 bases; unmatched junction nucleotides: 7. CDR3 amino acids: CASSSLGGGSTDTQYF. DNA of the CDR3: TGCGCCAGCAGCTCGCTCGGGGGAGGGAGCACAGATACGCAGTATTTT.

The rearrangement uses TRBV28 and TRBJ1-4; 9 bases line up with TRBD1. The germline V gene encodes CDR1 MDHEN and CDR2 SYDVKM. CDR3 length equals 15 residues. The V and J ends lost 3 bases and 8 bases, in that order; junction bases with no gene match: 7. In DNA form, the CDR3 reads TGTGCCAGCAGTTTCGGCGGCGGGACAGGGGAAAAACTGTTTTTT. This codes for CASSFGGGTGEKLFF.

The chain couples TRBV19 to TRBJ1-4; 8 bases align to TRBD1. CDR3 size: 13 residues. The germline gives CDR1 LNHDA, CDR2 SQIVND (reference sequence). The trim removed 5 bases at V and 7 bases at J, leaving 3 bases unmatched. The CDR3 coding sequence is TGTGCCAGTAGTGACAGGGGTGGTGAAAAACTGTTTTTT. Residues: CASSDRGGEKLFF.

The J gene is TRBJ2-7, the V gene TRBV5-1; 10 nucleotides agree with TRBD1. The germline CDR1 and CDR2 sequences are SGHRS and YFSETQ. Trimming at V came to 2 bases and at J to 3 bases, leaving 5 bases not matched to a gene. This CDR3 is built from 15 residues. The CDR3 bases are TGCGCCAGCAGCTTCGTGACAGGGGGCAACTACGAGCAGTACTTC. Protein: CASSFVTGGNYEQYF.

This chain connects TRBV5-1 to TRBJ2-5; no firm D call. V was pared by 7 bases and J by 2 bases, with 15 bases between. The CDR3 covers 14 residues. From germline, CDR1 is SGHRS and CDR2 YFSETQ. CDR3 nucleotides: TGCGCCAGCCGTGGTATCCGTCGTCAAGAGACCCAGTACTTC. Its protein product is CASRGIRRQETQYF.

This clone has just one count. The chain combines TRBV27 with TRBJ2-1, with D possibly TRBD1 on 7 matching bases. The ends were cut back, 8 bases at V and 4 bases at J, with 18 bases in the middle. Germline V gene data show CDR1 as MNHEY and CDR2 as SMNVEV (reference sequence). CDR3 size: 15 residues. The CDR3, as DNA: TGTGCCAGCCGGATGGAGGGGGCGGGGTACAATGAGCAGTTCTTC. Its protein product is CASRMEGAGYNEQFF.

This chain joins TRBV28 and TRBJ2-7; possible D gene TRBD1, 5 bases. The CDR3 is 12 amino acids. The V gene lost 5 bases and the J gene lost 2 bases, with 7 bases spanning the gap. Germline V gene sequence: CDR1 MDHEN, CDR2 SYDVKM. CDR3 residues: CASSKTAYEQYF. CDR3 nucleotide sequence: TGTGCCAGCAGTAAGACAGCCTACGAGCAGTACTTC.

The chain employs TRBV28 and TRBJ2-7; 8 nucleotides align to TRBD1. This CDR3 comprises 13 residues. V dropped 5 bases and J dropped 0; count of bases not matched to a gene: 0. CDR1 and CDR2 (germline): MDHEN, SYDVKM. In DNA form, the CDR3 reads TGTGCCAGCAGTACAGGGGGCTCCTACGAGCAGTACTTC. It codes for CASSTGGSYEQYF. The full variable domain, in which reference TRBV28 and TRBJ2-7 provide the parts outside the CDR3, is DVKVTQSSRYLVKRTGEKVFLECVQDMDHENMFWYRQDPGLGLRLIYFSYDVKMKEKGDIPEGYSVSREKKERFSLILESASTNQTSMYLCASSTGGSYEQYFGPGTRLTVT.

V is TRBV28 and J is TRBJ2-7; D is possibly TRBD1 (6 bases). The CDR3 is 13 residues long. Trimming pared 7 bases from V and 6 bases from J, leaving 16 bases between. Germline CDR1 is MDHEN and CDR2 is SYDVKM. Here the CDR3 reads CASINRVGGEQYF. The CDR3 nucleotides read TGTGCCAGCATAAACAGGGTTGGCGGCGAGCAGTACTTC.